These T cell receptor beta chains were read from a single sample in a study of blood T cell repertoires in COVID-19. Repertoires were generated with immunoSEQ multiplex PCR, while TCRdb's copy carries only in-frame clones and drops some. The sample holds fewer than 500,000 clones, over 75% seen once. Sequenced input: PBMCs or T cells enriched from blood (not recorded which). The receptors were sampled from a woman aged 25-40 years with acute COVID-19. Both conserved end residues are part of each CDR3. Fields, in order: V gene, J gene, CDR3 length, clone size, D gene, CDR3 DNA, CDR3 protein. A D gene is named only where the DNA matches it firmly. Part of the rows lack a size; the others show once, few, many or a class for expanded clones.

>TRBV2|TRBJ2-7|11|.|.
TGTGCCAGCAGTGTGAGGGACGAGCAGTACTTC
CASSVRDEQYF
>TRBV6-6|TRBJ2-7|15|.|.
TGTGCCAGCAGTTCCCCCCAGGGCAGGGGAAGCGAGCAGTACTTC
CASSSPQGRGSEQYF
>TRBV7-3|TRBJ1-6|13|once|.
TGTGCCAGCAGCGCCGGACTTGGTTCACCCCTCCACTTT
CASSAGLGSPLHF
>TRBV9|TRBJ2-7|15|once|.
TGTGCCAGCAGCTCAGGGCCTATTTCCTCCTACGAGCAGTACTTC
CASSSGPISSYEQYF
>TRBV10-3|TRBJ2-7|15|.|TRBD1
TGTGCCATCAGTCAACCGGGACAGACCCCCTACGAGCAGTACTTC
CAISQPGQTPYEQYF
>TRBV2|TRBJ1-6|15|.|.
TGTGCCAGCAGAGAAACTCCGGGACATGATTCACCCCTCCACTTT
CASRETPGHDSPLHF
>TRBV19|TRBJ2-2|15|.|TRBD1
TGTGCCAGTAGTATAGGACAGGGGATGGCCGGGGAGCTGTTTTTT
CASSIGQGMAGELFF
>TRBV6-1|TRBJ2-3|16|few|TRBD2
TGTGCCAGCAGTGATGATCCAGCGGGGGCGACAGATACGCAGTATTTT
CASSDDPAGATDTQYF
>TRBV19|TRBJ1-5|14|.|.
TGTGCCAGTAGAGACAATACAGGGTATCAGCCCCAGCATTTT
CASRDNTGYQPQHF
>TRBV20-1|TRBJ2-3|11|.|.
TGCAGTGCTAGAGATAAAGATACGCAGTATTTT
CSARDKDTQYF
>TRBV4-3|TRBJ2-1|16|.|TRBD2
TGCGCCAGCAGCTCTGGGACTAGCGGGCCCTACAATGAGCAGTTCTTC
CASSSGTSGPYNEQFF
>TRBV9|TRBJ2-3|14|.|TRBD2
TGTGCCAGCAGCGAAGGACTAGTCACAGATACGCAGTATTTT
CASSEGLVTDTQYF
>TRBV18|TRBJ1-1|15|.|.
TGTGCCAGCTCACCTATGGCAGGGCCGAACACTGAAGCTTTCTTT
CASSPMAGPNTEAFF
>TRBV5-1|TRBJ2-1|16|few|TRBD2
TGCGCCAGCAGCTCTTTTGGGATGGTAGCGGGGGACGAGCAGTTCTTC
CASSSFGMVAGDEQFF
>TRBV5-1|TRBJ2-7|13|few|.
TGCGCCAGCAGCTACCAACAGGGTTACGAGCAGTACTTC
CASSYQQGYEQYF
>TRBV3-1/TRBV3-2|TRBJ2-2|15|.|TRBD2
TGTGCCAGCAGGCATCTAGCGGGGGCCACCGGGGAGCTGTTTTTT
CASRHLAGATGELFF
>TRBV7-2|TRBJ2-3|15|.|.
TGTGCCAGCAGCTTAGCGAGACTAGTGGTCGATACGCAGTATTTT
CASSLARLVVDTQYF
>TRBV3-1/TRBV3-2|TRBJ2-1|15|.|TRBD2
TGTGCCAGCAGCCTCCGGGTAGCGGGCTTTGCTGAACAGTTCTTC
CASSLRVAGFAEQFF
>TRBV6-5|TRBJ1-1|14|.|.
TGTGCCAGCAGTTACGGAGGAATGAACACTGAAGCTTTCTTT
CASSYGGMNTEAFF
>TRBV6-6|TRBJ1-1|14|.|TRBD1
TGTGCCAGCAGTCTCCGACAGGGGGGCACTGAAGCTTTCTTT
CASSLRQGGTEAFF
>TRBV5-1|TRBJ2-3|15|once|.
TGCGCCAGCAGCAACTCAGGGTATTGGACAGATACGCAGTATTTT
CASSNSGYWTDTQYF
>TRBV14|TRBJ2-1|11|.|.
TGTGCCAGCAGCCCAGTCAGTCAGCAGTTCTTC
CASSPVSQQFF
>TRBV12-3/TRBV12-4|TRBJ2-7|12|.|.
TGTGCCAGCAGCGACAGGCAATACGAGCAGTACTTC
CASSDRQYEQYF
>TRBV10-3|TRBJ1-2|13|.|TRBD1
TGTGCCCTACGGACAGGGGAGGGCTATGGCTACACCTTC
CALRTGEGYGYTF
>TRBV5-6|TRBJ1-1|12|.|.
TGTGCCAGCAGCCGCGTCAACACTGAAGCTTTCTTT
CASSRVNTEAFF
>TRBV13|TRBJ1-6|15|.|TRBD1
TGTGCCAGCAGCTCCCGGGACAGAGTTAATTCACCCCTCCACTTT
CASSSRDRVNSPLHF
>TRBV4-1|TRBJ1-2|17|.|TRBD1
TGCGCCAGCAGCCCCTCCGGACAGGGGGCAGCTAACTATGGCTACACCTTC
CASSPSGQGAANYGYTF
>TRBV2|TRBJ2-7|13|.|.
TGTGCCAGCAGTGGTCAGGGTACCTACGAGCAGTACTTC
CASSGQGTYEQYF
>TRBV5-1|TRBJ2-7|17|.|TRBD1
TGCGCCAGCAGCTTGGTTCCCGGCGTACAGGGGTACTACGAGCAGTACTTC
CASSLVPGVQGYYEQYF
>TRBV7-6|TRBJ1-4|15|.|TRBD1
TGTGCCAGCGGTACAGGGGGGGCTAATAATGAAAAACTGTTTTTT
CASGTGGANNEKLFF
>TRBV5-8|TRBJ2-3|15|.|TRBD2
TGTGCCAGCAGCTTGGGGCTAGCGGGATACGATACGCAGTATTTT
CASSLGLAGYDTQYF
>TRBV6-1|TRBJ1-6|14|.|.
TGTGCCAGCAGTGAACGCTCCTATAATTCACCCCTCCACTTT
CASSERSYNSPLHF
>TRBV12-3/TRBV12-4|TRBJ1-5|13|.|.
TGTGCCAGCAGTTCGGGGAGCAATCAGCCCCAGCATTTT
CASSSGSNQPQHF
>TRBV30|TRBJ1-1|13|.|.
TGTGCCTGGAACCCAACAGGGAACACTGAAGCTTTCTTT
CAWNPTGNTEAFF
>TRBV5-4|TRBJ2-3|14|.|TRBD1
TGTGCCAGCAGCGAGACAGGGGGCACAGATACGCAGTATTTT
CASSETGGTDTQYF
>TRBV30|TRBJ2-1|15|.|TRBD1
TGTGCCTGGACGCTCGGGACAGGATCGAGCAATGAGCAGTTCTTC
CAWTLGTGSSNEQFF
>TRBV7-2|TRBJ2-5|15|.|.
TGTGCCAGCAGCTTAGCGGGGGGGCATCAAGAGACCCAGTACTTC
CASSLAGGHQETQYF
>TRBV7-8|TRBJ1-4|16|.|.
TGTGCCAGCAGCTCGGACATAGTTGCAACTAATGAAAAACTGTTTTTT
CASSSDIVATNEKLFF
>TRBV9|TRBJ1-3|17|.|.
TGTGCCAGCAGCGTAGAGCCCCGGGGGGGGTTCGGAAACACCATATATTTT
CASSVEPRGGFGNTIYF
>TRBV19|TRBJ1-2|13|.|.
TGTGCCAGTATTCCGGGGGGATCCTATGGCTACACCTTC
CASIPGGSYGYTF